These T cell receptor beta chains were read from a single sample in a study of blood T cell repertoires in COVID-19. TCRdb keeps only in-frame clones here, not all; method: immunoSEQ multiplex PCR. This table has approximately 150,000 clones, around nine tenths appearing once. The sequenced sample was peripheral blood. Receptors originate from a woman in her 50s with active or convalescent COVID-19. Each CDR3 is given with its conserved first and last residue. A D gene is named only where the DNA matches it firmly. Size is omitted from some rows. Given values are once, few, many or a class for expanded clones.

clone size: .; J gene: TRBJ2-5; D gene: .; V gene: TRBV25-1; CDR3 DNA: TGTGCCAGCAGTGAACAGGGGCATGGGACCCAGTACTTC; CDR3 protein: CASSEQGHGTQYF
clone size: .; J gene: TRBJ1-6; D gene: .; V gene: TRBV21-1; CDR3 DNA: TGTGCCAGCAGCAAAGTAGGGCAGGGTGGGGCACCCCTCCACTTT; CDR3 protein: CASSKVGQGGAPLHF
clone size: .; J gene: TRBJ1-4; D gene: TRBD1; V gene: TRBV4-2; CDR3 DNA: TGTGCCAGCAGCCCCCAACCGGGACAGGGGAATGAAAAACTGTTTTTT; CDR3 protein: CASSPQPGQGNEKLFF
clone size: .; J gene: TRBJ2-5; D gene: TRBD1; V gene: TRBV30; CDR3 DNA: TGTGCCTGCGAAACAGGGGGCACGGAGACCCAGTACTTC; CDR3 protein: CACETGGTETQYF
clone size: .; J gene: TRBJ2-3; D gene: .; V gene: TRBV7-9; CDR3 DNA: TGTGCCAGCAGCTCGCTGATCTTAGCTAGCACAGATACGCAGTATTTT; CDR3 protein: CASSSLILASTDTQYF
clone size: once; J gene: TRBJ1-1; D gene: TRBD1; V gene: TRBV4-3; CDR3 DNA: TGCGCCAGCAGCCTAAACCCGGGACAGACGAACACTGAAGCTTTCTTT; CDR3 protein: CASSLNPGQTNTEAFF
clone size: .; J gene: TRBJ2-3; D gene: TRBD2; V gene: TRBV7-3; CDR3 DNA: TGTGCCAGCAGCCGAAGTGCCGGGACTAGCGGGGGTACGCAGTATTTT; CDR3 protein: CASSRSAGTSGGTQYF
clone size: .; J gene: TRBJ2-7; D gene: TRBD1; V gene: TRBV6-2/TRBV6-3; CDR3 DNA: TGTGCCAGCAGTTACGACTACAGGGGGACCTACGAGCAGTACTTC; CDR3 protein: CASSYDYRGTYEQYF
clone size: .; J gene: TRBJ2-1; D gene: .; V gene: TRBV5-5; CDR3 DNA: TGTGCCAGCAGCACTTGGGACTTGATGAACAATGAGCAGTTCTTC; CDR3 protein: CASSTWDLMNNEQFF
clone size: .; J gene: TRBJ1-1; D gene: .; V gene: TRBV5-6; CDR3 DNA: TGTGCCAGCAGCTTGGACTGGAACACTGAAGCTTTCTTT; CDR3 protein: CASSLDWNTEAFF
clone size: .; J gene: TRBJ1-1; D gene: .; V gene: TRBV15; CDR3 DNA: TGTGCCACCAGCAGGTTAGGGGAATTTACTGAAGCTTTCTTT; CDR3 protein: CATSRLGEFTEAFF
clone size: .; J gene: TRBJ1-1; D gene: .; V gene: TRBV27; CDR3 DNA: TGTGCCAGCAGTTGGAGGGTAAGCACTGAAGCTTTCTTT; CDR3 protein: CASSWRVSTEAFF
clone size: .; J gene: TRBJ1-1; D gene: .; V gene: TRBV11-2; CDR3 DNA: TGTGCCAGCAGCTTCACAGGGTACACTGAAGCTTTCTTT; CDR3 protein: CASSFTGYTEAFF
clone size: .; J gene: TRBJ2-1; D gene: .; V gene: TRBV19; CDR3 DNA: TGTGCCAGTAGTATTCGGGGGGCATACAATGAGCAGTTCTTC; CDR3 protein: CASSIRGAYNEQFF
clone size: .; J gene: TRBJ1-5; D gene: TRBD1; V gene: TRBV30; CDR3 DNA: TGTGCCTGGAGTCCCGGGACAGGGGATCGGCCCCAGCATTTT; CDR3 protein: CAWSPGTGDRPQHF
clone size: .; J gene: TRBJ1-2; D gene: .; V gene: TRBV2; CDR3 DNA: TGTGCCAGCAGTGAAAACCGGGAAAGCGGCTACACCTTC; CDR3 protein: CASSENRESGYTF
clone size: .; J gene: TRBJ2-2; D gene: TRBD2; V gene: TRBV6-6; CDR3 DNA: TGTGCCAGCAGTTACGCGACTAGCGGGACCGGGGAGCTGTTTTTT; CDR3 protein: CASSYATSGTGELFF
clone size: .; J gene: TRBJ1-2; D gene: .; V gene: TRBV15; CDR3 DNA: TGTGCCACCAGCAGAGCCCTCTCGGCAGGGAACTATGGCTACACCTTC; CDR3 protein: CATSRALSAGNYGYTF
clone size: .; J gene: TRBJ1-2; D gene: .; V gene: TRBV28; CDR3 DNA: TGTGCCAGCAGTTTTCTTGGGGCGGTCACATATGGCTACACCTTC; CDR3 protein: CASSFLGAVTYGYTF
clone size: .; J gene: TRBJ2-7; D gene: .; V gene: TRBV6-2/TRBV6-3; CDR3 DNA: TGTGCCAGCAGCAAGGGGGTGTGGGGCGGCAGCTCCTACGAGCAGTACTTC; CDR3 protein: CASSKGVWGGSSYEQYF
clone size: .; J gene: TRBJ1-4; D gene: .; V gene: TRBV27; CDR3 DNA: TGTGCCAGCAGTTTTGGCGGGGCAACTAATGAAAAACTGTTTTTT; CDR3 protein: CASSFGGATNEKLFF
clone size: .; J gene: TRBJ1-2; D gene: TRBD1; V gene: TRBV28; CDR3 DNA: TGTGCCAGCAGTCTTTCACAGGGGTCCTATGGCTACACCTTC; CDR3 protein: CASSLSQGSYGYTF
clone size: .; J gene: TRBJ2-7; D gene: .; V gene: TRBV27; CDR3 DNA: TGTGCCAGCAGTTTATCTCTCGCGGGACTTCGTTTCGAGCAGTACTTC; CDR3 protein: CASSLSLAGLRFEQYF
clone size: .; J gene: TRBJ1-5; D gene: TRBD1; V gene: TRBV7-2; CDR3 DNA: TGTGCCAGCAGCTTAGACAGGGGGCTTGGTCAGCCCCAGCATTTT; CDR3 protein: CASSLDRGLGQPQHF
clone size: once; J gene: TRBJ1-1; D gene: TRBD1; V gene: TRBV5-1; CDR3 DNA: TGCGCCAGCAGCTTGGCTGGAGGGGGCCCTTTTGAAGCTTTCTTT; CDR3 protein: CASSLAGGGPFEAFF
clone size: once; J gene: TRBJ1-5; D gene: .; V gene: TRBV7-2; CDR3 DNA: TGTGCCAGCAGCTTAACAGTAACAGATCAGCCCCAGCATTTT; CDR3 protein: CASSLTVTDQPQHF
clone size: .; J gene: TRBJ1-1; D gene: .; V gene: TRBV18; CDR3 DNA: TGTGCCAGCTCACCATGGGCAGGGCCACAGAACACTGAAGCTTTCTTT; CDR3 protein: CASSPWAGPQNTEAFF
clone size: .; J gene: TRBJ1-1; D gene: TRBD1; V gene: TRBV18; CDR3 DNA: TGTGCCAGCTCACCGTACAGGGGCGACACTGAAGCTTTCTTT; CDR3 protein: CASSPYRGDTEAFF